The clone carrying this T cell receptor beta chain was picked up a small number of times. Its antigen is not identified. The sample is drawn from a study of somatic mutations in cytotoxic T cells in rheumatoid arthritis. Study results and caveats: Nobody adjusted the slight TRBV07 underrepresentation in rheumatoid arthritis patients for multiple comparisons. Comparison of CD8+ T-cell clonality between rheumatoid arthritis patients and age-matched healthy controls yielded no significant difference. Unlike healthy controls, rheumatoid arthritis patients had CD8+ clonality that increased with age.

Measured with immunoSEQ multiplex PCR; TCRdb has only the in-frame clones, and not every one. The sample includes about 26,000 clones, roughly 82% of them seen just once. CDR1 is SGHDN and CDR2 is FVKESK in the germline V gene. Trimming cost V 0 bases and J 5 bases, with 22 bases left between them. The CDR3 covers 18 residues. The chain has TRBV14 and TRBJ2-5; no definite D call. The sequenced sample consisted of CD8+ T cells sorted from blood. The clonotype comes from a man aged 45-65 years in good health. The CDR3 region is CASSQDLRPSSLWETQYF. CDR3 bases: TGTGCCAGCAGCCAAGATTTGAGGCCTAGTTCTTTGTGGGAGACCCAGTACTTC.